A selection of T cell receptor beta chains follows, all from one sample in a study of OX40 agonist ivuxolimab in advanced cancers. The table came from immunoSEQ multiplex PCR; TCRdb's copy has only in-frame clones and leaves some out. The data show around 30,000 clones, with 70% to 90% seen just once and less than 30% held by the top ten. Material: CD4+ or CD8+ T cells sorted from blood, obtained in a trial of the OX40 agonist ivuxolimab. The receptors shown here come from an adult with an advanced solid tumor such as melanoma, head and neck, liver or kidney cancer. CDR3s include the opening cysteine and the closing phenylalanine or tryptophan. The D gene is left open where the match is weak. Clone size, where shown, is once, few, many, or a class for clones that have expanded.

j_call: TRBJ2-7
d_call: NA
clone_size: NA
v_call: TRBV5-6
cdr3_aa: CASSSNPYEQYF
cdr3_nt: TGTGCCAGCAGCTCCAACCCCTACGAGCAGTACTTC

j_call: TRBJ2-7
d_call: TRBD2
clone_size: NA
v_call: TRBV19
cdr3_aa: CASSIGLAGMYYEQYF
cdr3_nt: TGTGCCAGTAGTATTGGACTAGCGGGCATGTATTACGAGCAGTACTTC

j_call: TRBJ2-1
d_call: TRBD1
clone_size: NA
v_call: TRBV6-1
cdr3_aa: CASSARRDRGHNEQFF
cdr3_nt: TGTGCCAGCAGTGCCCGCCGGGACAGGGGACACAATGAGCAGTTCTTC

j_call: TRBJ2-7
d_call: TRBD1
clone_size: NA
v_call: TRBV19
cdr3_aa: CASKGQGSYEQYF
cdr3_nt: TGTGCCAGTAAGGGACAGGGGTCCTACGAGCAGTACTTC

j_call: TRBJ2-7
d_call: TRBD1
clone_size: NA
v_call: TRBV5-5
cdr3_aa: CASRSGVGGYGSYEQYF
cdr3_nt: TGTGCCAGCAGATCTGGGGTAGGGGGCTACGGCTCCTACGAGCAGTACTTC

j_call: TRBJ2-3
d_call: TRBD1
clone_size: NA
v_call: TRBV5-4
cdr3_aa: CASSFVDRTDTQYF
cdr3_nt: TGTGCCAGCAGCTTCGTGGACAGGACGGATACGCAGTATTTT

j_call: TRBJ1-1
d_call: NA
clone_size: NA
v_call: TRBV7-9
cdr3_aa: CASSHGGELVEAFF
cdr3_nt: TGTGCCAGCAGCCATGGAGGGGAACTTGTTGAAGCTTTCTTT

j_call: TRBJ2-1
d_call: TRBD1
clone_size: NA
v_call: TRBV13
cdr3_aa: CASSLGDRTTEQFF
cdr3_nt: TGTGCCAGCAGCCTGGGGGACAGGACTACTGAGCAGTTCTTC

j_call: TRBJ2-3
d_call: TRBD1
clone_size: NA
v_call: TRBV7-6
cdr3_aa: CASSLVGQGLTDTQYF
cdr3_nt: TGTGCCAGCAGCTTAGTAGGACAGGGGTTAACAGATACGCAGTATTTT

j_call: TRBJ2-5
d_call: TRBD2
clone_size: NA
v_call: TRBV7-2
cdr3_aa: CASSSGTTIIETQYF
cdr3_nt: TGTGCCAGCAGCTCCGGGACTACCATCATCGAGACCCAGTACTTC

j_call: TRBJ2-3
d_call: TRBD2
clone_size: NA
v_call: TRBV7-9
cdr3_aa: CASSPRSGRDTDTQYF
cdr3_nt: TGTGCCAGCAGCCCAAGGAGCGGGAGAGACACAGATACGCAGTATTTT

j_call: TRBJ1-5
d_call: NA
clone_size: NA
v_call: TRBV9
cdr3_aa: CASSVALNQPQHF
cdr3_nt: TGTGCCAGCAGCGTAGCCCTAAATCAGCCCCAGCATTTT

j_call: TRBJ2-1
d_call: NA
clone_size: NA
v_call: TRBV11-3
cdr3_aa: CASSLWGDRDYNEQFF
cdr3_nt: TGTGCCAGCAGCTTATGGGGGGACAGAGATTACAATGAGCAGTTCTTC

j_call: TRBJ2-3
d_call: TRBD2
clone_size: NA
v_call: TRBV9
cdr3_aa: CASSGQAGGSTDTQYF
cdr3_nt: TGTGCCAGCAGCGGACAAGCGGGGGGTAGCACAGATACGCAGTATTTT

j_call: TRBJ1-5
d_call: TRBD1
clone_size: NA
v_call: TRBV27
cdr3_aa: CASSLYRGQPQHF
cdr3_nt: TGTGCCAGCAGTTTATACAGGGGACAGCCCCAGCATTTT

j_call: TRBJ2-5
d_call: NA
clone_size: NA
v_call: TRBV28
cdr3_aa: CASSLFGETQYF
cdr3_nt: TGTGCCAGCAGTTTATTTGGAGAGACCCAGTACTTC

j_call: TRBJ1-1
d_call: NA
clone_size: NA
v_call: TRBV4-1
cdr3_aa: CASSPTAYNTEAFF
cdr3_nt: TGCGCCAGCAGCCCGACGGCTTACAACACTGAAGCTTTCTTT

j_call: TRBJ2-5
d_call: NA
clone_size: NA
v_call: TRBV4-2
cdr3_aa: CASSHQDQGETQYF
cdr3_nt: TGTGCCAGCAGCCATCAAGACCAGGGTGAGACCCAGTACTTC

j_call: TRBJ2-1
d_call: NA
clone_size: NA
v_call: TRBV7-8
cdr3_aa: CASSLLTGHEQFF
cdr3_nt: TGTGCCAGCAGCCTCCTAACAGGGCATGAGCAGTTCTTC

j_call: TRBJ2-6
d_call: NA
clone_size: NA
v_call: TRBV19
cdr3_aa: CASTVQGRSGANVLTF
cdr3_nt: TGTGCCAGTACCGTCCAGGGGCGCTCTGGGGCCAACGTCCTGACTTTC

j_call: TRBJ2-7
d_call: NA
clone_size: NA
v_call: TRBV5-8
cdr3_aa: CASGLSIYKTAYEQYF
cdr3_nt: TGTGCCAGCGGTCTCAGCATTTACAAAACGGCCTACGAGCAGTACTTC

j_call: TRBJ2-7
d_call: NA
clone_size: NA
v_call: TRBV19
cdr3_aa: CASSIGVGYEQYF
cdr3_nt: TGTGCCAGTAGTATAGGTGTGGGCTACGAGCAGTACTTC

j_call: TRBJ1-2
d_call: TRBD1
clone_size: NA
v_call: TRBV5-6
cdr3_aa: CASSFISNDRESDGYTF
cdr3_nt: TGTGCCAGCAGCTTTATCTCCAACGACAGGGAGAGTGATGGCTACACCTTC

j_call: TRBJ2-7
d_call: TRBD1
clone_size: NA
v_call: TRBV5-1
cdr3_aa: CASSLSLRGQGFDEQYF
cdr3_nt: TGCGCCAGCAGCTTGAGTCTTCGGGGACAGGGGTTTGACGAGCAGTACTTC

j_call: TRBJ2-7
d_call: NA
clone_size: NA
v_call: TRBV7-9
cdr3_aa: CASGVVWNEQYF
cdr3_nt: TGTGCCAGCGGGGTCGTTTGGAACGAGCAGTACTTC

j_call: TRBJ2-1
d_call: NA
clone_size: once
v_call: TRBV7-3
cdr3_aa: CASSLSFVNEQFF
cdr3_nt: TGTGCCAGCAGCTTAAGTTTTGTCAATGAGCAGTTCTTC

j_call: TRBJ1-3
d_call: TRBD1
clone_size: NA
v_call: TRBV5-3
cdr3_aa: CARSLAPRGSGNTIYF
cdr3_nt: TGTGCCAGAAGCTTGGCCCCCAGGGGGTCTGGAAACACCATATATTTT

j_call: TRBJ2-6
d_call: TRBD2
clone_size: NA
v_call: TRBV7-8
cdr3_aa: CASSLEPGGPLESGANVLTF
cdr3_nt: TGTGCCAGCAGCTTAGAGCCGGGAGGCCCCCTGGAATCTGGGGCCAACGTCCTGACTTTC

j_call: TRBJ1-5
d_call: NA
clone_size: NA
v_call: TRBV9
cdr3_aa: CASSVEGTSGQPQHF
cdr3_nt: TGTGCCAGCAGCGTAGAGGGGACAAGCGGTCAGCCCCAGCATTTT

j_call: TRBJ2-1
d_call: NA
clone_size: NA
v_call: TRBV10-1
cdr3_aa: CASSESVAALYNEQFF
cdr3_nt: TGCGCCAGCAGTGAGTCGGTAGCGGCCCTCTACAATGAGCAGTTCTTC

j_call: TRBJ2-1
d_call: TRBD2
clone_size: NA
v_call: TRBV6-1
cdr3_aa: CASSELSLGLAGDVQFF
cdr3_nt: TGTGCCAGCAGTGAACTATCCTTGGGACTAGCGGGAGACGTGCAGTTCTTC

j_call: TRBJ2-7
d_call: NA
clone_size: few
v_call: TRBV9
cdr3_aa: CASSASYGPTYEQYF
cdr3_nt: TGTGCCAGCAGCGCGTCCTACGGGCCCACCTACGAGCAGTACTTC

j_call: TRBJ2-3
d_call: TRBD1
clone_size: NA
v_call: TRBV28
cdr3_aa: CASRTGTDTQYF
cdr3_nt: TGTGCCAGCCGGACAGGAACAGATACGCAGTATTTT

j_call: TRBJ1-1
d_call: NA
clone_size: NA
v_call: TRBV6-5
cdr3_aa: CASSLGQITEAFF
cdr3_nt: TGTGCCAGCAGTTTAGGGCAGATCACTGAAGCTTTCTTT

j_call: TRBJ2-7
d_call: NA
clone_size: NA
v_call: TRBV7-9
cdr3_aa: CASSQGAPYEQYF
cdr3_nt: TGTGCCAGCAGCCAAGGGGCTCCCTACGAGCAGTACTTC